This TCR beta chain stems from a study of shared clonotypes between healthy human individuals. Whole-study results and caveats: Compared with memory subsets, naive subsets generally had larger estimated richness.

Repertoires were generated with immunoSEQ multiplex PCR, while TCRdb's copy carries only in-frame clones and drops some. The sample contains 2 million to 2.5 million clones, 95% of which appear only once. V was clipped by 1 base and J by 5 bases, with 15 bases between them. This CDR3 region has 15 residues. Germline CDR1 is GTSNPN and CDR2 is SVGIG (reference sequence). As regards this clone: The antigen is undetermined.

The V gene is TRBV30, the J gene TRBJ1-5; unclear D gene. The clonotype comes from a man between 18 and 29 years old in good health. Sequenced: naive CD4+ T cells sorted from blood. The subset: CD45RA+ positively selected. The CDR3 nucleotides are TGTGCCTGGAGTGCAAGCCGGGGAACATATCAGCCCCAGCATTTT. The encoded protein is CAWSASRGTYQPQHF.